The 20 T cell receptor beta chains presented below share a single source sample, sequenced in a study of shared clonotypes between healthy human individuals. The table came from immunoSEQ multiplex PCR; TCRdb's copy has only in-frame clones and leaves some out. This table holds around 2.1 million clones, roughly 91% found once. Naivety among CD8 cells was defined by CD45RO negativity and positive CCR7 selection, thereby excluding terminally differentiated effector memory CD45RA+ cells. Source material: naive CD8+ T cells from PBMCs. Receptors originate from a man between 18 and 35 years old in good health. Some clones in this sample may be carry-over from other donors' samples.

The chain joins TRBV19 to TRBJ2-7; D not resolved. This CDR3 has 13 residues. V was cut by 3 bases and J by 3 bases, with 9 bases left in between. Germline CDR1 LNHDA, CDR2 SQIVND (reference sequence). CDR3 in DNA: TGTGCCAGTAGTATGGCCAGCCACTACGAGCAGTACTTC. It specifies CASSMASHYEQYF. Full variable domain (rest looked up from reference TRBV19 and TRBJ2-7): DGGITQSPKYLFRKEGQNVTLSCEQNLNHDAMYWYRQDPGQGLRLIYYSQIVNDFQKGDIAEGYSVSREKKESFPLTVTSAQKNPTAFYLCASSMASHYEQYFGPGTRLTVT.

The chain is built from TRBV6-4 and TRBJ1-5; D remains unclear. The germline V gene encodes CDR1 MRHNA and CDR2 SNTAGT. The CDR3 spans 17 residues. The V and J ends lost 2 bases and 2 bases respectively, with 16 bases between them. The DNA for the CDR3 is TGTGCCAGCAGTGACCTGGTAGAACTCGGTGGCAATCAGCCCCAGCATTTT. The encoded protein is CASSDLVELGGNQPQHF.

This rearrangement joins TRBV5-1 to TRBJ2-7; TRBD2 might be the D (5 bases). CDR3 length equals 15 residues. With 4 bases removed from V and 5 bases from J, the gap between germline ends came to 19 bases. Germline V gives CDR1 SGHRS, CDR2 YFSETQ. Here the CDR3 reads CASSPWTGSGNEQYF. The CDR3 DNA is TGCGCCAGCAGCCCATGGACTGGGTCGGGGAACGAGCAGTACTTC.

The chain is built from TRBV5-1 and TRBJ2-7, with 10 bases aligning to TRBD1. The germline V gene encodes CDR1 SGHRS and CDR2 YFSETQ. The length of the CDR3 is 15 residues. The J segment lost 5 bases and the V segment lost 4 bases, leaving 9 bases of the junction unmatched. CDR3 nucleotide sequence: TGCGCCAGCAGCAAAAGACAGGGGGCAGATGACGAGCAGTACTTC. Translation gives CASSKRQGADDEQYF.

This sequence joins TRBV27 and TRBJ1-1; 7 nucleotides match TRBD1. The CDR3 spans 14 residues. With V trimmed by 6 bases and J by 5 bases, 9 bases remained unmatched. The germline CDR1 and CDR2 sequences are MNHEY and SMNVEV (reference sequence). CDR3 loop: CASRVGGARTEAFF. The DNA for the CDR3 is TGTGCCAGCAGGGTAGGGGGCGCGAGAACTGAAGCTTTCTTT.

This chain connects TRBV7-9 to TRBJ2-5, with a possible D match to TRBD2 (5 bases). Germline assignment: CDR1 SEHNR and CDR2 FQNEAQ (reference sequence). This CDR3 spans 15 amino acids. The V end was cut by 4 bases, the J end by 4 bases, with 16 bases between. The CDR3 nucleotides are TGTGCCAGCAGCTCACGACGGGAACTCGGAGAGACCCAGTACTTC. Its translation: CASSSRRELGETQYF.

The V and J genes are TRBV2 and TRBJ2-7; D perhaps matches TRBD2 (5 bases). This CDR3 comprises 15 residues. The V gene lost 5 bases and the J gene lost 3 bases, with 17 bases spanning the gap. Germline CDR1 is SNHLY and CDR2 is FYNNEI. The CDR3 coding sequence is TGTGCCAGCAGTCAGCTAGCAGAGTACAGCTACGAGCAGTACTTC. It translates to CASSQLAEYSYEQYF.

CDR3 loop: CAWSGGRGLSQPQHF. In DNA, the CDR3 is TGTGCCTGGAGTGGGGGAAGGGGGCTAAGTCAGCCCCAGCATTTT. The chain employs TRBV30 and TRBJ1-5; the match to TRBD1 covers 7 bases. The CDR3 spans 15 residues. J gave up 6 bases and V 1 base, and 9 bases lay outside the gene matches. The germline V gene has CDR1 GTSNPN and CDR2 SVGIG (reference sequence).

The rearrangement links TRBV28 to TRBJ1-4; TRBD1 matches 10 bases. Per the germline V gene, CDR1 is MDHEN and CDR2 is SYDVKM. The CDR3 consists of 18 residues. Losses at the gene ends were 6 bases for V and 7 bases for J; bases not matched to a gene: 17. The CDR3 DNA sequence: TGTGCCAGCAGCGGATTGGGGGATAGACAGGGGGCGGTTGAAAAACTGTTTTTT. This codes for CASSGLGDRQGAVEKLFF.

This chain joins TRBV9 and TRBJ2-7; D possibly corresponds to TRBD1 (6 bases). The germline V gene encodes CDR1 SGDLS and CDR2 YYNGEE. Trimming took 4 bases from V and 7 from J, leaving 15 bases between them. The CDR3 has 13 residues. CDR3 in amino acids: CASSPHRVGEQYF. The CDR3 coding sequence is TGTGCCAGCAGCCCTCACAGGGTCGGGGAGCAGTACTTC.

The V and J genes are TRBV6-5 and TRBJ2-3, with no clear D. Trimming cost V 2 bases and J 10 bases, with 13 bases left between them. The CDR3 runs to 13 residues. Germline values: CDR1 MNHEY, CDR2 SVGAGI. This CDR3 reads CASSYLGSLAQYF. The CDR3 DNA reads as TGTGCCAGCAGTTACCTGGGCTCGCTGGCGCAGTATTTT.

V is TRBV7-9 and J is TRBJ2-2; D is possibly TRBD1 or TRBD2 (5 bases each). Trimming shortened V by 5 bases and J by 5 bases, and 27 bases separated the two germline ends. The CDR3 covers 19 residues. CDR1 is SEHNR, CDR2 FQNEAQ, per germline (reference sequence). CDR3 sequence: CASSPRRTGDPGRTGELFF. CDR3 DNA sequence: TGTGCCAGCAGCCCTCGACGGACCGGGGACCCCGGACGGACCGGGGAGCTGTTTTTT.

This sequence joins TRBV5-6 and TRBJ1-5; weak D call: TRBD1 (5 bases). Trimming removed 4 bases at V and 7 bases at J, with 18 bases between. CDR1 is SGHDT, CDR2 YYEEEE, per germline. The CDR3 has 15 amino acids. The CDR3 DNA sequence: TGTGCCAGCAGCGAGGGGCCCCCCGAGGGGCAGCCCCAGCATTTT. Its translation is CASSEGPPEGQPQHF.

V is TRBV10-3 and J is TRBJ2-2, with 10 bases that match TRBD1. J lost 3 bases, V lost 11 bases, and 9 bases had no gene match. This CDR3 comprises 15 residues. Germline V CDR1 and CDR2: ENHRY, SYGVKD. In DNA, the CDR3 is TGTGCCGTACTAATAGGACAGGGGGACACCGGGGAGCTGTTTTTT. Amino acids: CAVLIGQGDTGELFF.

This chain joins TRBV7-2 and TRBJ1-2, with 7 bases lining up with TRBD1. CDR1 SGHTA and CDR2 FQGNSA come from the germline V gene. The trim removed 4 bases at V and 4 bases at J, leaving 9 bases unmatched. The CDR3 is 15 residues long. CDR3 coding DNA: TGTGCCAGCAGCTACACAGGGGAATCGCCCTATGGCTACACCTTC. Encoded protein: CASSYTGESPYGYTF.

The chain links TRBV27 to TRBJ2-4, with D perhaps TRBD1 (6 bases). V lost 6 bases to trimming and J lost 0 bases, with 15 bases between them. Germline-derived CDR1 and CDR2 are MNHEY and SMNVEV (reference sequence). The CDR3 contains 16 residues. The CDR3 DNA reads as TGTGCCAGCAGCACCAGGGGTTCGGAAGCCAAAAACATTCAGTACTTC. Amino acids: CASSTRGSEAKNIQYF.

CDR3 region: CASSIQGGGGDTQYF. Written as DNA, the CDR3 is TGTGCCAGCAGCATACAGGGAGGCGGCGGAGATACGCAGTATTTT. This chain links TRBV11-1 with TRBJ2-3; the D gene could be TRBD1 or TRBD2 (6 bases each). The CDR3 covers 15 residues. V lost 5 bases and J lost 5, with 17 bases in between. CDR1 is SGHAT, CDR2 FQDESV, per germline (reference sequence).

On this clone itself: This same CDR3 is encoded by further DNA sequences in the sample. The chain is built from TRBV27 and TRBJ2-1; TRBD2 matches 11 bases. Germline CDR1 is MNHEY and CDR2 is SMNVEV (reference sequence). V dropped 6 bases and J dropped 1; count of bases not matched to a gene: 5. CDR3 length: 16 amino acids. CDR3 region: CASRPLAGVSYNEQFF. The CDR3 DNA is TGTGCCAGCAGGCCACTAGCGGGAGTTTCCTACAATGAGCAGTTCTTC.

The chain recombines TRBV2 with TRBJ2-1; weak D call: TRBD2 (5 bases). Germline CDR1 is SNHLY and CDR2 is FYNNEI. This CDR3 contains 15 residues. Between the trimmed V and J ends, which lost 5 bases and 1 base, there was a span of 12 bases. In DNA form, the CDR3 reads TGTGCCAGCAGTCTGAGGACGGGATCCTACAATGAGCAGTTCTTC. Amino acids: CASSLRTGSYNEQFF.

The chain's CDR3 is CASSRAGAPTEGTAKNTEAFF. The CDR3 DNA follows: TGTGCCAGCAGCCGGGCTGGGGCTCCAACCGAAGGGACAGCCAAGAACACTGAAGCTTTCTTT. The chain has TRBV4-2 and TRBJ1-1; 7 bases align to TRBD1. V dropped 4 bases and J dropped 1; count of bases not matched to a gene: 24. The CDR3 contains 21 residues. Germline CDR1 and CDR2: LGHNA and YNFKEQ.